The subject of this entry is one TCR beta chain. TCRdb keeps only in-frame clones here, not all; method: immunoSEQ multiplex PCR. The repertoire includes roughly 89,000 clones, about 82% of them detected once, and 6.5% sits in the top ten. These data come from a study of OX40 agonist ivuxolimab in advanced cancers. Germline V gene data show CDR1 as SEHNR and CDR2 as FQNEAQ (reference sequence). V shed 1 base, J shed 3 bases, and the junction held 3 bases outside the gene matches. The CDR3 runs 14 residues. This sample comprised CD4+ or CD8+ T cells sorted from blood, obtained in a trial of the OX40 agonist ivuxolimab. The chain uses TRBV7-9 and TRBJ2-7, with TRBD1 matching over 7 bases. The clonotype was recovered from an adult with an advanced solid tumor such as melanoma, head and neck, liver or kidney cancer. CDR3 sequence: CASSLGQGDYEQYF. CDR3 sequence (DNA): TGTGCCAGCAGCTTAGGACAGGGCGACTACGAGCAGTACTTC. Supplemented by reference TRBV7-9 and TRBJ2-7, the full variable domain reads DTGVSQNPRHKITKRGQNVTFRCDPISEHNRLYWYRQTLGQGPEFLTYFQNEAQLEKSRLLSDRFSAERPKGSFSTLEIQRTEQGDSAMYLCASSLGQGDYEQYFGPGTRLTVT.